This T cell receptor (beta chain) emerged from a study of CD8+ T cells in alopecia areata. In the study overall: Patients received oral tofacitinib, 5 to 10 mg twice daily, for moderate-to-severe alopecia areata.

Following RNA extraction, reverse transcription yielded cDNA that acted as the sequencing template. TCRdb's table, derived via immunoSEQ multiplex PCR, lists solely in-frame clones and lacks some. The sample has about 180,000 clones; around 60% are singletons. Findings and limits, study-wide: Scalp sample data also include resident alphabeta T cells from normal skin. Against the mouse data, patients shared TCRs less clearly, possibly for HLA reasons. Clonality in lesional scalp, especially alopecia totalis/universalis, exceeded that of normal scalp.

Concerning this clone itself: Its antigen is currently unknown.

V gave up 0 bases and J gave up 2 bases, with 11 bases separating them. In germline, CDR1 is SGDLS, CDR2 YYNGEE. This CDR3 region has 15 residues. J is TRBJ1-2 and V is TRBV9; maybe TRBD1 (6 bases). The sequence came from a human donor with alopecia areata. Sequenced material: CD4+ T cells sorted from blood, taken at week 0. The CDR3: CASSVEGGGNYGYTF. The CDR3, as DNA: TGTGCCAGCAGCGTAGAGGGGGGTGGCAACTATGGCTACACCTTC.